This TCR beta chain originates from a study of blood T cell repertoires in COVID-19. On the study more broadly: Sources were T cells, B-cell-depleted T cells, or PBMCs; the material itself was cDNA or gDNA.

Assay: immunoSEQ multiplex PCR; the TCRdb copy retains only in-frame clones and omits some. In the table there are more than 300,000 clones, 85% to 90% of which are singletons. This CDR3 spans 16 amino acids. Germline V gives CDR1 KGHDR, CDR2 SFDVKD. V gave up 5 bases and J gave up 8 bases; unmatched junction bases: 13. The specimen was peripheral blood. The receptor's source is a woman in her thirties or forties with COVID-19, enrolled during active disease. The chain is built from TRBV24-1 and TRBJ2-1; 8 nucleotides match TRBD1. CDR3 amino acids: CATSGPGQERKDEQFF. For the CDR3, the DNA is TGTGCCACCAGTGGACCGGGACAGGAAAGGAAGGATGAGCAGTTCTTC.